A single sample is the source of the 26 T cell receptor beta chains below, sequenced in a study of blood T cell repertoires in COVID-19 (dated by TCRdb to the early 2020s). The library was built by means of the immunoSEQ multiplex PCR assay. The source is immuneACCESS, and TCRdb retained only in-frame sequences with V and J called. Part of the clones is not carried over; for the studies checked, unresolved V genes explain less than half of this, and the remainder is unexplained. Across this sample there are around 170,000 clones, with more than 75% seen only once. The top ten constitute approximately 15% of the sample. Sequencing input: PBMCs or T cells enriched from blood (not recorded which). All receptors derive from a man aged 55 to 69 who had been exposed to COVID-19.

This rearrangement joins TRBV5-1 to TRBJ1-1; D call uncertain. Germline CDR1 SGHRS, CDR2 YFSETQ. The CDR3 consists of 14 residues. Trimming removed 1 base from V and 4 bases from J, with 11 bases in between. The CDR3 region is CASSLRLRSTEAFF. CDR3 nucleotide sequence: TGCGCCAGCAGCTTGCGACTTAGGAGCACTGAAGCTTTCTTT.

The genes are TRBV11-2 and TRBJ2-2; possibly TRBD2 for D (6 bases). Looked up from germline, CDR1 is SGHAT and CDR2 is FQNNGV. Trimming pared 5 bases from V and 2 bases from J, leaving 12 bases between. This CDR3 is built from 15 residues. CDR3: CASSTGTVNTGELFF. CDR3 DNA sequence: TGTGCCAGCAGCACCGGGACTGTTAACACCGGGGAGCTGTTTTTT.

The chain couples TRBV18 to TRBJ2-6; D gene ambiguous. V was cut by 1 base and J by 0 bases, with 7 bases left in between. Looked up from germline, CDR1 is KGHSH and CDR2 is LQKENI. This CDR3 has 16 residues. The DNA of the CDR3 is TGTGCCAGCTCACCACTTTCGGTCTCTGGGGCCAACGTCCTGACTTTC. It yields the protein CASSPLSVSGANVLTF.

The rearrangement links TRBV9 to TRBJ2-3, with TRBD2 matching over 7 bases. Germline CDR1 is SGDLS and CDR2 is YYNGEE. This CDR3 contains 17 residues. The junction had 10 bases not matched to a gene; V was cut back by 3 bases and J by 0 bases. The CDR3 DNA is TGTGCCAGCAGCGCGACCCGACTAGCCAGTAGCACAGATACGCAGTATTTT. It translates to CASSATRLASSTDTQYF.

CDR3 bases: TGCGCCAGCAGCCTGACTAGCGGGTGGACCGGGGAGCTGTTTTTT. It codes for CASSLTSGWTGELFF. The chain is built from TRBV5-1 and TRBJ2-2; 10 nucleotides agree with TRBD2. J was trimmed by 5 bases and V by 4 bases; bases with no gene match: 5. CDR3 size: 15 residues. Germline CDR1 reads SGHRS; CDR2 reads YFSETQ. The whole variable domain, remainder taken from reference TRBV5-1 and TRBJ2-2, is KAGVTQTPRYLIKTRGQQVTLSCSPISGHRSVSWYQQTPGQGLQFLFEYFSETQRNKGNFPGRFSGRQFSNSRSEMNVSTLELGDSALYLCASSLTSGWTGELFFGEGSRLTVL.

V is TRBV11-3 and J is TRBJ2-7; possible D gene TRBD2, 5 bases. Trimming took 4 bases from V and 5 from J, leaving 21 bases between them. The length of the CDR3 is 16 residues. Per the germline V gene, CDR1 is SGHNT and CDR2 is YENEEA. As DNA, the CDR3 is TGTGCCAGCAGCTCGGGATTCGACGCGGTGGTCGACGAGCAGTACTTC. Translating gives CASSSGFDAVVDEQYF.

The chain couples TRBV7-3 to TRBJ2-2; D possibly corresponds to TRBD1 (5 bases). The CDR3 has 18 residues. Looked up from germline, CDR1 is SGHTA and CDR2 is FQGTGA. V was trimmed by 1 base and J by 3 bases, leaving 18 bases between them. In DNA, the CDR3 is TGTGCCAGCAGCTTAATTAGTCGTAAGGGGTTTGACACCGGGGAGCTGTTTTTT. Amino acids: CASSLISRKGFDTGELFF.

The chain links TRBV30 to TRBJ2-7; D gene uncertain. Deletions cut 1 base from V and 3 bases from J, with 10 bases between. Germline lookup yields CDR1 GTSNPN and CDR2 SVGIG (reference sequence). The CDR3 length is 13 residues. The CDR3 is CAWSDQLVYEQYF. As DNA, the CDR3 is TGTGCCTGGAGTGATCAGTTGGTCTACGAGCAGTACTTC. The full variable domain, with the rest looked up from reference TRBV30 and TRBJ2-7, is SQTIHQWPATLVQPVGSPLSLECTVEGTSNPNLYWYRQAAGRGLQLLFYSVGIGQISSEVPQNLSASRPQDRQFILSSKKLLLSDSGFYLCAWSDQLVYEQYFGPGTRLTVT.

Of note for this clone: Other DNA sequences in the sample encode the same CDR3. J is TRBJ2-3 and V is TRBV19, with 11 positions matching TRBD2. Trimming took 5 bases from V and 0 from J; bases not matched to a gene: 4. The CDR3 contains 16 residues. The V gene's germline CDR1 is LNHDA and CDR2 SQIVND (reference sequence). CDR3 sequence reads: CASSLLAGGSTDTQYF. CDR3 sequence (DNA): TGTGCCAGTAGTCTATTAGCGGGAGGGAGCACAGATACGCAGTATTTT.

CDR3 in amino acids: CASSQTGNQPQHF. The CDR3 DNA is TGTGCCAGCAGCCAGACAGGCAATCAGCCCCAGCATTTT. The chain links TRBV3-1 (or the pseudogene TRBV3-2) to TRBJ1-5, with a tentative D call TRBD1 (5 bases). The CDR3 totals 13 residues. Germline loops: CDR1 LGHDT, CDR2 YNNKEL (reference sequence). The germline V and J ends were trimmed by 3 bases and 2 bases, with 5 bases remaining between them.

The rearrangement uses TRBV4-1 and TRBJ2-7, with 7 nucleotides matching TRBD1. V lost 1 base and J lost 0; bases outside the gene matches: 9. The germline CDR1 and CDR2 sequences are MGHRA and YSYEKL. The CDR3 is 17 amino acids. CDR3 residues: CASSQASWDSNSYEQYF. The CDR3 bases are TGCGCCAGCAGCCAAGCAAGTTGGGACAGTAACTCCTACGAGCAGTACTTC.

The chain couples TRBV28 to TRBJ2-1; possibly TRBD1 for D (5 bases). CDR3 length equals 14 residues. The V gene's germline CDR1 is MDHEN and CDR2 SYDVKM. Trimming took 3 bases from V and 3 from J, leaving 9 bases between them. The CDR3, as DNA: TGTGCCAGCAGTTTGCAGGGTATCTACAATGAGCAGTTCTTC. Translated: CASSLQGIYNEQFF.

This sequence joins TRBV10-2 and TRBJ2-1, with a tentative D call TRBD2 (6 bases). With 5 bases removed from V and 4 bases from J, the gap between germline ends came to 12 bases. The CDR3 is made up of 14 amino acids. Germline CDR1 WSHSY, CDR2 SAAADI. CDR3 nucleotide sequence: TGCGCCAGCAGTAATAGCGGCCTTTACAATGAGCAGTTCTTC. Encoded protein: CASSNSGLYNEQFF.

The CDR3 is CASSQEYGQVNEQFF. The CDR3 nucleotides are TGTGCCAGCAGCCAAGAGTACGGACAGGTCAATGAGCAGTTCTTC. This chain joins TRBV14 and TRBJ2-1, with 7 bases aligning to TRBD1. With 0 bases clipped from V and 6 bases from J, the junction kept 5 bases outside the gene matches. Looked up from germline, CDR1 is SGHDN and CDR2 is FVKESK. This CDR3 region has 15 residues.

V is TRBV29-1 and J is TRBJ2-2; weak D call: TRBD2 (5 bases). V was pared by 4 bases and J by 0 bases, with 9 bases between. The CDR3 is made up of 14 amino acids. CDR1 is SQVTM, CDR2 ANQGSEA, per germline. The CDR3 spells CSVGRSANTGELFF. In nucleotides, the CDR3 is TGCAGCGTTGGGAGGTCCGCGAACACCGGGGAGCTGTTTTTT.

The CDR3 DNA is TGTGCCAGCAGCTTAGATTGGACAGGGGATCGAAAACTGTTTTTT. Translated, it gives CASSLDWTGDRKLFF. The V and J genes are TRBV11-3 and TRBJ1-4; TRBD1 matches 9 bases. The germline V gene has CDR1 SGHNT and CDR2 YENEEA. Trimming cost V 0 bases and J 10 bases; bases outside gene matches: 6. CDR3 size: 15 residues.

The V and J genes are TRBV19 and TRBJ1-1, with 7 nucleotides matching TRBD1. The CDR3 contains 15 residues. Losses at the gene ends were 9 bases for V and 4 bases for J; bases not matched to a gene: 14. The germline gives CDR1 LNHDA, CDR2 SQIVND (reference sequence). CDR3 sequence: CASHKQGGWGTEAFF. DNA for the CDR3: TGTGCCAGCCATAAACAAGGGGGCTGGGGCACTGAAGCTTTCTTT.

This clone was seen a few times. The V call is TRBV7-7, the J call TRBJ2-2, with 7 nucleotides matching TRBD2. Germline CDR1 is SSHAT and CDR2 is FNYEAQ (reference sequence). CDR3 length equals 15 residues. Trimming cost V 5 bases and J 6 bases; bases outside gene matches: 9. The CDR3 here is CASSPGLVGSGELFF. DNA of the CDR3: TGTGCCAGCAGCCCCGGACTAGTCGGCTCCGGGGAGCTGTTTTTT.

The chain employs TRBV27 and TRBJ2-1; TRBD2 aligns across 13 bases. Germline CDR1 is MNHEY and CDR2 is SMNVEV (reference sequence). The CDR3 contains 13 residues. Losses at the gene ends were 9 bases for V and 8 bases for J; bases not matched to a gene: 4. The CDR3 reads CASGTSGEDEQFF. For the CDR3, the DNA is TGTGCCAGTGGGACTAGCGGGGAAGATGAGCAGTTCTTC.

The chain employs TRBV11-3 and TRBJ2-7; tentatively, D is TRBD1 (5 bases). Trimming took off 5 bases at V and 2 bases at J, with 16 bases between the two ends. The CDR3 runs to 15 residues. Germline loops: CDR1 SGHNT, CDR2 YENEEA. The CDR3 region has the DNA TGTGCCAGCAGCACAAGGACACCTACTCCCTACGAGCAGTACTTC. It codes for CASSTRTPTPYEQYF.

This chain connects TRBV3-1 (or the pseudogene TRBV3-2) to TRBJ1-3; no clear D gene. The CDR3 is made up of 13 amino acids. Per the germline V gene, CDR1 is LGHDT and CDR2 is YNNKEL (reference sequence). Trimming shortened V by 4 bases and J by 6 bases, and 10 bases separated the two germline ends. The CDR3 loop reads CASSRYLENTIYF. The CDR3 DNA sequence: TGTGCCAGCAGCCGCTACCTAGAAAACACCATATATTTT.

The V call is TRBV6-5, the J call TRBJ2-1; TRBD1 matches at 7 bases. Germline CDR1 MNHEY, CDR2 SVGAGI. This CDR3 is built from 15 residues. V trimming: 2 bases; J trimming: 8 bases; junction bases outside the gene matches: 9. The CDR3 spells CASSYGGDSIYEQFF. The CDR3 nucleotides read TGTGCCAGCAGTTACGGTGGGGACAGTATTTATGAGCAGTTCTTC.

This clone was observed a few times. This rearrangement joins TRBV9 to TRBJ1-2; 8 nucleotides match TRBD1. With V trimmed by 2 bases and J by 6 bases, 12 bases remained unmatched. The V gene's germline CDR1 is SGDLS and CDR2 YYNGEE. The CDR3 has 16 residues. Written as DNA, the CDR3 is TGTGCCAGCAGCGTGCCTTTTGGACAGGGCAGAGATGGCTACACCTTC. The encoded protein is CASSVPFGQGRDGYTF.

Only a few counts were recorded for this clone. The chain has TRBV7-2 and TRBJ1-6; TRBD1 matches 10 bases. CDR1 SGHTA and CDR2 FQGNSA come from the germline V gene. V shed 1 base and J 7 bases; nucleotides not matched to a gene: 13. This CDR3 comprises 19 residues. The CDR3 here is CASSLVPSGQGLLNSPLHF. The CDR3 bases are TGTGCCAGCAGCTTAGTTCCTTCGGGACAGGGGTTACTCAATTCACCCCTCCACTTT.

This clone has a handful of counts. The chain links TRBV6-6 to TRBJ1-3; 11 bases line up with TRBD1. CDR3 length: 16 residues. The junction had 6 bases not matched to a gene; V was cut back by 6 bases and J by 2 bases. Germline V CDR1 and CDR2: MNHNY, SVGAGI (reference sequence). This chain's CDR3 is CASSSPGQGAGNTIYF. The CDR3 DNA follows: TGTGCCAGCAGCTCACCGGGACAGGGGGCTGGAAACACCATATATTTT.

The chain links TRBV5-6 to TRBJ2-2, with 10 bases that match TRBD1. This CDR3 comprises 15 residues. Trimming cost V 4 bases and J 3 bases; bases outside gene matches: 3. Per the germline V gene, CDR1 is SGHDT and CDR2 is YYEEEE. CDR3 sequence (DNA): TGTGCCAGCAGCCCGGACAGGGGGTACACCGGGGAGCTGTTTTTT. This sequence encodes CASSPDRGYTGELFF. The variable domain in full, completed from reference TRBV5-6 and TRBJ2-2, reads DAGVTQSPTHLIKTRGQQVTLRCSPKSGHDTVSWYQQALGQGPQFIFQYYEEEERQRGNFPDRFSGHQFPNYSSELNVNALLLGDSALYLCASSPDRGYTGELFFGEGSRLTVL.